Listed here are 10 T cell receptor beta chains from one sample, sequenced in a study of blood T cell repertoires in COVID-19. The method was immunoSEQ multiplex PCR; TCRdb's version includes in-frame clones alone and lacks a portion of them. The data contain about 91,000 clones, around 79% of them singletons. Specimen: peripheral blood. The receptors shown here come from a woman over 75 with acute or convalescent COVID-19.

The genes are TRBV5-5 and TRBJ1-2, with a tentative D call TRBD1 (6 bases). V lost 2 bases to trimming and J lost 8 bases, with 16 bases between them. The CDR3 is made up of 14 amino acids. CDR1 and CDR2 from the germline V gene are SGHKS and YYEKEE (reference sequence). CDR3 residues: CASSLFQGQGGYTF. DNA for the CDR3: TGTGCCAGCAGCTTATTCCAGGGGCAAGGGGGCTACACCTTC.

The V call is TRBV9, the J call TRBJ1-1; D gene unclear. V was shortened by 2 bases and J by 5 bases, with 13 bases between the two germline ends. The germline CDR1 and CDR2 sequences are SGDLS and YYNGEE. The CDR3 is made up of 14 amino acids. In nucleotides, the CDR3 is TGTGCCAGCAGCGTTGGGCGCCCCAGGACTGAAGCTTTCTTT. It translates to CASSVGRPRTEAFF.

The CDR3 DNA sequence: TGCGCCAGCAGCCCAGACCTAAGTAATAACTATGGCTACACCTTC. This translates into CASSPDLSNNYGYTF. This sequence joins TRBV4-3 and TRBJ1-2; D is ambiguous. Germline CDR1 is LGHNA and CDR2 is YSLEER. There are 15 residues in the CDR3. Trimming removed 4 bases from V and 1 base from J, with 13 bases in between.

This clone appeared a few times. The chain couples TRBV19 to TRBJ2-1; 11 positions match TRBD2. V dropped 8 bases and J dropped 1; count of bases not matched to a gene: 4. The CDR3 loop spans 15 amino acids. The germline V gene has CDR1 LNHDA and CDR2 SQIVND (reference sequence). The CDR3 reads CASQTSGVSYNEQFF. The DNA for the CDR3 is TGTGCCAGTCAGACTAGCGGGGTTTCCTACAATGAGCAGTTCTTC.

The genes are TRBV2 and TRBJ2-7, with D unresolved. The germline V and J ends were trimmed by 6 bases and 0 bases, with 6 bases remaining between them. The CDR3 has 12 amino acids. Germline assignment: CDR1 SNHLY and CDR2 FYNNEI. CDR3 sequence reads: CASRLSSYEQYF. CDR3 sequence (DNA): TGTGCCAGCAGGTTGAGCTCCTACGAGCAGTACTTC. Full variable domain (rest looked up from reference TRBV2 and TRBJ2-7): EPEVTQTPSHQVTQMGQEVILRCVPISNHLYFYWYRQILGQKVEFLVSFYNNEISEKSEIFDDQFSVERPDGSNFTLKIRSTKLEDSAMYFCASRLSSYEQYFGPGTRLTVT.

The rearrangement uses TRBV30 and TRBJ1-5; 7 nucleotides agree with TRBD1. The V segment lost 1 base and the J segment 5 bases; nucleotides outside the gene matches: 2. Germline V lookup: CDR1 GTSNPN, CDR2 SVGIG (reference sequence). The CDR3 consists of 13 residues. CDR3 bases: TGTGCCTGGAGTGCTCAGGGGGATCAGCCCCAGCATTTT. Translated: CAWSAQGDQPQHF.

This chain uses TRBV7-9 with TRBJ2-7; TRBD1 matches 11 bases. In germline, CDR1 is SEHNR, CDR2 FQNEAQ (reference sequence). J lost 9 bases, V lost 0 bases, and 4 bases had no gene match. The CDR3 is made up of 14 amino acids. CDR3 nucleotide sequence: TGTGCCAGCAGCTTAGCCGGACAGGGGGCCGGGCAGTACTTC. Protein: CASSLAGQGAGQYF.

This clone turned up a few times. The rearrangement joins TRBV19 to TRBJ1-1, with TRBD1 matching 8 bases. This CDR3 comprises 15 residues. J gave up 5 bases and V 6 bases, and 11 bases lay outside the gene matches. Per the germline V gene, CDR1 is LNHDA and CDR2 is SQIVND (reference sequence). CDR3 in amino acids: CASRSLDRAWTEAFF. DNA of the CDR3: TGTGCCAGTAGATCTTTGGACAGGGCATGGACTGAAGCTTTCTTT.

The chain links TRBV7-9 to TRBJ1-5, with 10 bases matching TRBD1. Germline values: CDR1 SEHNR, CDR2 FQNEAQ (reference sequence). Losses at the gene ends were 1 base for V and 7 bases for J; bases not matched to a gene: 13. The CDR3 extends over 18 amino acids. CDR3 nucleotides: TGTGCCAGCAGCTTAGGCTCTGGGACAGGGGAGGTAGGGCAGCCCCAGCATTTT. Amino acids: CASSLGSGTGEVGQPQHF.

V and J are TRBV28 and TRBJ2-5; 8 nucleotides align to TRBD1. The length of the CDR3 is 15 residues. J lost 5 bases, V lost 2 bases, and 7 bases had no gene match. CDR1 and CDR2 (germline): MDHEN, SYDVKM. The CDR3 spells CASSLRTGLMETQYF. The CDR3 region has the DNA TGTGCCAGCAGTTTAAGGACAGGGCTGATGGAGACCCAGTACTTC.